This T cell receptor beta chain was sequenced during a study of TIL therapy for anti-PD-1-resistant metastatic lung cancer. Study-wide background: Patients then received nivolumab; progressors got lymphodepletion, TIL and IL-2. Most patients had lung adenocarcinoma; a few tumors were EGFR-mutant, two ALK-rearranged; half smoked currently or formerly. Tumors carried a median about 1.6 non-synonymous mutations per megabase.

This clone was seen a handful of times. Sequencing used immunoSEQ v3. Libraries were sequenced to 2 million to 2.5 million read pairs (survey) or about 4.5-6 million (deep). Profiled with immunoSEQ multiplex PCR; TCRdb holds only in-frame clones, not every one. The sample yields around 20,000 clones, approximately 79% seen once. V shed 7 bases, J shed 4 bases, and the junction held 10 bases outside the gene matches. The CDR3 contains 15 residues. Looked up from germline, CDR1 is LNHDA and CDR2 is SQIVND (reference sequence). Time point indicated: pre-treatment sample, taken before nivolumab and TIL therapy.

Sample: blood, taken at baseline. The chain joins TRBV19 to TRBJ1-5; 7 bases align to TRBD1. The receptor comes from a person aged 25 to 85 with non-small cell lung cancer. The chain's CDR3 is CASTWTGGLNQPQHF. CDR3 coding DNA: TGTGCCAGTACCTGGACAGGCGGGCTAAATCAGCCCCAGCATTTT. Based on the CDR3 plus reference TRBV19 and TRBJ1-5, the full variable domain is DGGITQSPKYLFRKEGQNVTLSCEQNLNHDAMYWYRQDPGQGLRLIYYSQIVNDFQKGDIAEGYSVSREKKESFPLTVTSAQKNPTAFYLCASTWTGGLNQPQHFGDGTRLSIL.